The clone carrying this T cell receptor (beta chain) was seen repeatedly, ten times or more. Its antigen is unknown. Transcripts of RNA were the source for amplifying TCR beta CDR3 regions. After a first-round RT-PCR with HTBI primers, a second-round multiplex PCR was run. A single record per CDR3 protein comes from TCRdb applying MiXCR to the multiplex PCR reads. The data show about 400,000 distinct CDR3 sequences, with approximately 21% seen just once and more than 2.5% held by the top ten. The data belong to a study of Graves' ophthalmopathy and Graves' hyperthyroidism. Study-wide context: Specimen type is peripheral blood, obtained at initial diagnosis before any treatment. Study-level results: Ophthalmopathy was separated from stable hyperthyroidism by a 13-signature model with approximately 91% sensitivity and about 79% specificity. Most clonotypes expanded in thyroid above 0.001 frequency were present in blood too.

Hyperthyroidism was classified as stable if no ophthalmopathy occurred within 18 months of follow-up. The sequence was collected from a woman between 18 and 29 years old with stable Graves' hyperthyroidism. Material: peripheral blood.

The CDR3 region is CALGTVPYEQYF. Written as DNA, the CDR3 is TGTGCCTTGGGGACAGTCCCCTACGAGCAGTACTTC. V and J are TRBV30 and TRBJ2-7; 7 bases are a match to TRBD1. This CDR3 has 12 residues. Germline CDR1 and CDR2: GTSNPN and SVGIG (reference sequence). V shed 7 bases, J shed 2 bases, and the junction held 5 bases outside the gene matches.